The entry below describes one T cell receptor beta chain. Its antigen is undetermined. These data originate in a study of cytomegalovirus exposure and HLA in healthy donors. V lost 4 bases and J lost 5, with 11 bases in between. Germline-derived CDR1 and CDR2 are SGHVS and FNYEAQ. The CDR3 runs 14 residues. PCR primers comprised 60 Vbeta and 13 Jbeta primers. Profiling relied on immunoSEQ multiplex PCR, and the TCRdb table lists in-frame clones only, not all of them. Of about 170,000 clones listed, around 80% were seen once; the top ten hold under 6%. Study findings and constraints: Donors belonging to an Asian-associated ancestry cluster reportedly showed fewer N-insertions in productive TCRs than the roughly 670-donor mean, according to what a later analysis found. Researchers reportedly found TCR beta sequences accurately predicted most subjects' HLA-A and HLA-B alleles.

This sequence joins TRBV7-6 and TRBJ2-2; D not certain. The receptor was derived from a woman between 45 and 60 years old in good health and CMV-seropositive. Material for sequencing was PBMCs. Here the CDR3 reads CASSSQKNTGELFF. DNA of the CDR3: TGTGCCAGCAGCTCACAAAAAAATACCGGGGAGCTGTTTTTT.